The 19 T cell receptor beta chains below were found in one sample sequenced in a study of cytomegalovirus exposure and HLA in healthy donors. Primers included in the PCR were 60 Vbeta and 13 Jbeta primers. Generated by immunoSEQ multiplex PCR, the TCRdb table keeps only in-frame clones and is missing some. The sample has roughly 170,000 clones; about 80% are singletons. The material sequenced was PBMCs. Source of these receptors: a man aged 25-45 years in good health and CMV-seropositive.

The gene calls are TRBV18 and TRBJ2-1; D might be TRBD2 (5 bases). The CDR3 loop spans 15 amino acids. V lost 6 bases and J lost 7, with 19 bases in between. Per the germline V gene, CDR1 is KGHSH and CDR2 is LQKENI. This chain's CDR3 is CASSPGRGWMNEQFF. The CDR3 DNA reads TGTGCCAGCTCTCCAGGACGGGGTTGGATGAATGAGCAGTTCTTC.

The rearrangement links TRBV28 to TRBJ2-6; TRBD1 might be the D (5 bases). This CDR3 spans 16 amino acids. The ends were cut back, 6 bases at V and 0 bases at J, with 12 bases in the middle. CDR1 MDHEN and CDR2 SYDVKM come from the germline V gene. The CDR3 protein is CASSPPDNSGANVLTF. Here the CDR3 DNA reads TGTGCCAGCAGCCCCCCGGACAACTCTGGGGCCAACGTCCTGACTTTC.

On this clone itself: At one of its ends the junction is not consistent with the germline gene, which may arise from a read error. This chain joins TRBV30 and TRBJ2-3; 10 bases fit TRBD1. This CDR3 is 14 amino acids long. Germline assignment: CDR1 GTSNPN and CDR2 SVGIG (reference sequence). The CDR3: CAWSQDGDRGLDYF. The CDR3 DNA reads as TGTGCCTGGAGTCAAGACGGGGACAGGGGACTAGACTACTTT.

This clone was counted between two and nine times. The gene calls are TRBV5-6 and TRBJ1-1; D is uncertain. With 3 bases removed from V and 1 base from J, the gap between germline ends came to 7 bases. The germline V gene has CDR1 SGHDT and CDR2 YYEEEE. CDR3 size: 13 residues. In DNA form, the CDR3 reads TGTGCCAGCAGCTCTGCGGGGAACACTGAAGCTTTCTTT. Translated, it gives CASSSAGNTEAFF.

The chain has TRBV28 and TRBJ1-5; unclear D gene. The CDR3 has 15 amino acids. V was cut by 5 bases and J by 1 base, with 12 bases left in between. The germline V gene has CDR1 MDHEN and CDR2 SYDVKM. CDR3 sequence reads: CASSQKRISNQPQHF. DNA for the CDR3: TGTGCCAGCAGTCAGAAGAGGATAAGCAATCAGCCCCAGCATTTT.

The genes are TRBV4-2 and TRBJ2-1; 7 bases are shared with TRBD1. This CDR3 is 12 amino acids long. Germline V gene sequence: CDR1 LGHNA, CDR2 YNFKEQ. The ends lost 5 bases at V and 6 bases at J; junction bases unmatched: 1. This CDR3 reads CASSDRVNEQFF. The CDR3 nucleotides read TGTGCCAGCAGCGACAGGGTCAATGAGCAGTTCTTC.

The chain uses TRBV11-3 and TRBJ2-1; D is perhaps TRBD1 (5 bases). The CDR3 sequence is 14 residues long. Germline V gene data show CDR1 as SGHNT and CDR2 as YENEEA. With 2 bases removed from V and 6 bases from J, the gap between germline ends came to 11 bases. CDR3 DNA: TGTGCCAGCAGCTTATCAGGGTCCCCCAATGAGCAGTTCTTC. Translating it yields CASSLSGSPNEQFF. Full variable domain (outside the CDR3, taken from reference TRBV11-3 and TRBJ2-1): EAGVVQSPRYKIIEKKQPVAFWCNPISGHNTLYWYLQNLGQGPELLIRYENEEAVDDSQLPKDRFSAERLKGVDSTLKIQPAELGDSAVYLCASSLSGSPNEQFFGPGTRLTVL.

The V and J genes are TRBV6-5 and TRBJ1-4, with D unresolved. This CDR3 comprises 13 residues. CDR1 is MNHEY and CDR2 is SVGAGI in the germline V gene. V lost 5 bases to trimming and J lost 8 bases, with 12 bases between them. The CDR3 here is CASSRRGGEKLFF. The CDR3 DNA follows: TGTGCCAGCAGTCGGCGGGGTGGCGAAAAACTGTTTTTT.

The V gene is TRBV6-5, the J gene TRBJ1-6; 9 bases agree with TRBD1. CDR1 and CDR2 (germline): MNHEY, SVGAGI. The V gene end was trimmed by 6 bases and the J gene end by 9 bases; junction bases not matched to a gene: 6. The CDR3 spans 14 residues. In nucleotides, the CDR3 is TGTGCCAGCAGATCGGACAGGGGTGTTTCACCCCTCCACTTT. Its protein is CASRSDRGVSPLHF.

This clone showed up just once. This rearrangement joins TRBV6-4 to TRBJ2-3, with 8 nucleotides matching TRBD1. The CDR3 is 13 amino acids. In germline, CDR1 is MRHNA, CDR2 SNTAGT. V lost 0 bases, J lost 8 bases, and 1 base stayed unmatched. This CDR3 is CASSDSDRGTQYF. The DNA of the CDR3 is TGTGCCAGCAGTGACTCAGACAGGGGTACGCAGTATTTT.

This clone has a handful of counts. The chain joins TRBV7-2 to TRBJ2-6; perhaps TRBD1 as D (6 bases). The CDR3 length is 15 residues. V dropped 5 bases and J dropped 2 bases, with 10 bases sitting between them. CDR1 and CDR2 from the germline V gene are SGHTA and FQGNSA. CDR3 sequence (DNA): TGTGCCAGCAGCCACGGGACAACTGGGGCCAACGTCCTGACTTTC. Protein product: CASSHGTTGANVLTF.

The gene calls are TRBV5-1 and TRBJ2-5, with D tentatively TRBD2 (6 bases). The CDR3 spans 13 residues. Germline V gene lookup returns CDR1 SGHRS and CDR2 YFSETQ. Deletions cut 4 bases from V and 4 bases from J, with 11 bases between. CDR3: CASSRLVRETQYF. CDR3 nucleotides: TGCGCCAGCAGCAGACTAGTCAGAGAGACCCAGTACTTC. Complete variable domain (other parts from reference TRBV5-1 and TRBJ2-5): KAGVTQTPRYLIKTRGQQVTLSCSPISGHRSVSWYQQTPGQGLQFLFEYFSETQRNKGNFPGRFSGRQFSNSRSEMNVSTLELGDSALYLCASSRLVRETQYFGPGTRLLVL.

This chain uses TRBV9 with TRBJ2-1; TRBD2 aligns across 7 bases. The CDR3 covers 15 residues. Germline lookup yields CDR1 SGDLS and CDR2 YYNGEE. Trimming at V came to 2 bases and at J to 4 bases, leaving 6 bases not matched to a gene. The CDR3 loop is CASSVGTSVYNEQFF. The CDR3 DNA is TGTGCCAGCAGCGTGGGAACTAGCGTTTACAATGAGCAGTTCTTC.

The chain couples TRBV2 to TRBJ2-1, with 7 bases lining up with TRBD2. This CDR3 region has 15 residues. The germline CDR1 and CDR2 sequences are SNHLY and FYNNEI. The V gene end was trimmed by 6 bases and the J gene end by 6 bases; junction bases not matched to a gene: 11. CDR3 nucleotide sequence: TGTGCCAGCAGCGCCACCGGGACTAAACCCAATGAGCAGTTCTTC. Translation gives CASSATGTKPNEQFF. Full variable domain (outside the CDR3, taken from reference TRBV2 and TRBJ2-1): EPEVTQTPSHQVTQMGQEVILRCVPISNHLYFYWYRQILGQKVEFLVSFYNNEISEKSEIFDDQFSVERPDGSNFTLKIRSTKLEDSAMYFCASSATGTKPNEQFFGPGTRLTVL.

V is TRBV5-6 and J is TRBJ2-5; 7 nucleotides match TRBD2. The length of the CDR3 is 14 residues. The V gene's germline CDR1 is SGHDT and CDR2 YYEEEE. Germline trimming cut 4 bases from V and 1 base from J; bases unmatched to any gene: 4. The CDR3 coding sequence is TGTGCCAGCAGCCCCACTAGCGTCCAAGAGACCCAGTACTTC. Translating gives CASSPTSVQETQYF.

To note about this clone: The DNA is left out, because the CDR3 cannot be placed on it with certainty; the CDR3 is given as TCRdb lists it. This sequence joins TRBV7-8 and TRBJ2-2; no check of the table's D call, TRBD1, against the DNA was made. A total of 18 residues make up the CDR3, ends included. Germline assignment: CDR1 SGHVS and CDR2 FQNEAQ. The CDR3 region is CASSLGFGPGAPTGELFF.

CDR3 in DNA: TGTGCCAGTACCCCAACCGAAGCAGGGCTTGGCGAGCAGTACTTC. It codes for CASTPTEAGLGEQYF. The genes are TRBV19 and TRBJ2-7; the D gene is possibly TRBD1 (5 bases). This CDR3 region has 15 residues. Trimming stripped 7 bases from V and 6 bases from J, with 22 bases between. Germline CDR1 LNHDA, CDR2 SQIVND (reference sequence).

The chain uses TRBV2 and TRBJ1-6; 7 bases match TRBD1. This CDR3 comprises 15 residues. Trimming at V came to 8 bases and at J to 6 bases, leaving 10 bases not matched to a gene. The germline V gene has CDR1 SNHLY and CDR2 FYNNEI. CDR3 loop: CASLGHRGANSPLHF. The DNA of the CDR3 is TGTGCCAGCCTAGGGCACAGGGGAGCTAATTCACCCCTCCACTTT.

This clone was recorded only once. A junction end diverges from the germline sequence, so it may reflect a read error. Different DNA sequences within this sample yield the same CDR3. The CDR3 loop is CASSEAQGNSNQPQHF. CDR3 bases: TGCGCCAGCAGTGAAGCACAGGGGAATAGCAATCAGCCCCAGCATTTT. The V gene is TRBV2, the J gene TRBJ1-5, with 7 bases identical to TRBD1. Looked up from germline, CDR1 is SNHLY and CDR2 is FYNNEI. This CDR3 spans 16 amino acids. Looking up the rest from reference TRBV2 and TRBJ1-5 gives the full variable domain: EPEVTQTPSHQVTQMGQEVILRCVPISNHLYFYWYRQILGQKVEFLVSFYNNEISEKSEIFDDQFSVERPDGSNFTLKIRSTKLEDSAMYFCASSEAQGNSNQPQHFGDGTRLSIL.